This T cell receptor (beta chain) was sequenced in a study of CD4+ T cells in melanoma (dated by TCRdb to between 2021 and 2024). For context, the study as a whole: Neoantigen-specific CD4+ T cells in human melanoma were investigated in the study.

What the work shows at the level of the full study, not this receptor alone: The report described a correlation between neoantigen-specific CD4+ T cells and the function of CD8+ T cells, macrophages and B cells. Neoantigen-specific CD4+ T cells in melanoma were reported to show diverse differentiation states.

Donors were patients with melanoma. Trimming takes 6 bases off V and 4 bases off J; junction bases not matched to a gene: 10. Counted from cysteine to phenylalanine, this CDR3 has 15 amino acids. Just the 45-base CDR3 DNA is kept, in frame starting at base 1. Based on the germline V gene, the CDR1 and CDR2 sequences are MNHEY and SVGAGI. The library was prepared using the immunoSEQ multiplex PCR assay. The table comes from immuneACCESS by way of TCRdb, which keeps in-frame sequences with V and J called. Part of the clones is missing from these tables; in studies checked, under half for an unresolved V gene and the rest for unknown reasons. This sample comprises roughly 52,000 clones, roughly three quarters of them detected only once. The top ten hold around 5% of the sample. Details on this clone: The antigen it recognizes is unknown. The record has no base qualities; no much larger clone is one base away.

This clonotype was sampled from a human donor with melanoma. Specimen: tumor tissue. The rearranged segments are TRBV6-5 and TRBJ1-2; the junction holds 8 bases that match TRBD1. The CDR3 loop reads CASRSAGGKIYGYTF. The DNA reads as follows: TGTGCCAGCAGGTCCGCAGGGGGCAAGATCTATGGCTACACCTTC.